Listed below are T cell receptor beta chains from one sample, sequenced in a study of blood T cells in healthy people across ages. TCRdb used MiXCR to reprocess the 5' RACE reads, holding one entry per CDR3 protein. The sample carries 1,500,000 or so distinct CDR3 sequences, around 40% recorded once. Material for sequencing was blood. These receptors all come from a woman between 18 and 29 years old in good health. CDR3s include the opening cysteine and the closing phenylalanine or tryptophan. The D gene is left open where the match is weak. Not every row has a clone size; where given, it reads once, few, many or a size class.

clone_size	v_call	j_call	d_call	cdr3_length	cdr3_nt	cdr3_aa
NA	TRBV20-1	TRBJ2-5	TRBD2	15	TGCAGTGCCCCACATTCGGGACTAGCACGGAATGAGCAGTACTTC	CSAPHSGLARNEQYF
few	TRBV18	TRBJ2-1	TRBD1	13	TGTGCTAGCAGCCAGGGACAGGTCAATGAGCAGTTCTTC	CASSQGQVNEQFF
many	TRBV4-1	TRBJ2-1	NA	13	TGTGCCAGCAGCCAAGCCAGATACAATGAGCAGTTCTTC	CASSQARYNEQFF
NA	TRBV20-1	TRBJ2-1	TRBD2	17	TGCAGTGCTAGAGGCGGACTAGCGGGGGGATCCTACAATGAGCAGTTCTTC	CSARGGLAGGSYNEQFF
few	TRBV20-1	TRBJ2-5	NA	13	TGCAGTGCTATGAGGACAGACCAAGAGACCCAGTACTTC	CSAMRTDQETQYF
NA	TRBV20-1	TRBJ1-1	TRBD1	14	TGCAGTGCTAGAGATTCAGGACAGGGACCTGAAGCTTTCTTT	CSARDSGQGPEAFF
NA	TRBV6-5	TRBJ2-3	NA	15	TGTGCCAGCAGTTACTCGGGCAGGGATACAGAGACGCAGTATTTT	CASSYSGRDTETQYF
NA	TRBV7-9	TRBJ2-1	TRBD2	16	TGTGCCAGCAGCGATTCGGGAGGCGTTAATTACAATGAGCAGTTCTTC	CASSDSGGVNYNEQFF
NA	TRBV10-3	TRBJ2-7	NA	12	TGTGCCGTCCGGACAGAGTTCTACGAGCAGTACTTC	CAVRTEFYEQYF
few	TRBV29-1	TRBJ2-1	NA	12	TGCAGCGTTGAATATGCCGCGGGCCCCCCGTTCTTC	CSVEYAAGPPFF
NA	TRBV13	TRBJ2-1	NA	13	TGTGCCAGCAGCCAACGACCAATAAATGAGCAGTTCTTC	CASSQRPINEQFF
NA	TRBV5-5	TRBJ2-3	NA	15	TGTGCCAGCAGCTCGGGTCGGGTAAATACGGATACGCAGTATTTT	CASSSGRVNTDTQYF
few	TRBV4-1	TRBJ1-4	NA	13	TGCGCCAGCAGCCTGACCCCTGGGGAAAAACTGTTTTTT	CASSLTPGEKLFF
NA	TRBV28	TRBJ2-1	NA	16	TGTGCCAGCAGTTTGCTCTCGACTGGATCTGAGGATGAGCAGTTCTTC	CASSLLSTGSEDEQFF
NA	TRBV28	TRBJ2-1	TRBD2	15	TGTGCCAGCAGTTTCCTCGGGGGGGCAGACAATGAGCAGTTCTTC	CASSFLGGADNEQFF
NA	TRBV2	TRBJ2-3	NA	12	TGTGCCAGCAGGTTACTGGGAGATACGCGGTATTTT	CASRLLGDTRYF
NA	TRBV20-1	TRBJ1-1	NA	12	TGCAGTGCTAGAGAACAGAAGACTGAAGCTTTCTTT	CSAREQKTEAFF
NA	TRBV20-1	TRBJ2-7	TRBD2	15	TGCAGTGCAACCTTAGCGGGAGGCATTTCCTACGAGCAGTACTTC	CSATLAGGISYEQYF
NA	TRBV29-1	TRBJ1-2	NA	12	TGCAGCGTCCCTGTGGGGGATGGTGGCTACACCTTC	CSVPVGDGGYTF
NA	TRBV20-1	TRBJ2-1	NA	14	TGCAGTGCTAGAGTGTGGCAGCGGTCCAATGAGCAGTTCTTC	CSARVWQRSNEQFF
few	TRBV12-3/TRBV12-4	TRBJ2-7	NA	15	TGTGCCAGCTCCTATCTTACGGGAAGGTCCTACGAGCAGTACTTC	CASSYLTGRSYEQYF
NA	TRBV7-3	TRBJ2-1	TRBD2	15	TGTGCCAGCAGCCGGGGGGAGGATCTTATTAATGAGCAGTTCTTC	CASSRGEDLINEQFF
few	TRBV20-1	TRBJ2-1	NA	10	TGCAGTGCTCCGGACGGGGACCAGTTCTTC	CSAPDGDQFF
NA	TRBV4-1	TRBJ1-5	NA	15	TGCGCCAGCAGCCAAGGAAGGGTCCGCAATCAGCCCCAGCATTTT	CASSQGRVRNQPQHF
once	TRBV19	TRBJ2-1	NA	14	TGTGCCAGTAGTATTGGGCTAGCTACCAATGAGCAGTTCTTC	CASSIGLATNEQFF
NA	TRBV29-1	TRBJ1-5	NA	13	TGCAGCGTTGTGTCAGAATGGAATCAGCCCCAGCATTTT	CSVVSEWNQPQHF
once	TRBV6-2/TRBV6-3	TRBJ2-5	NA	15	TGTGCCAGCAGTTCCGCGTGGTGGGCCGGGGAGACCCAGTACTTC	CASSSAWWAGETQYF
few	TRBV12-3/TRBV12-4	TRBJ2-3	NA	17	TGTGCCAGCAGTACCCGCAAGGACAGTAAACGCACAGATACGCAGTATTTT	CASSTRKDSKRTDTQYF
NA	TRBV29-1	TRBJ1-6	NA	13	TGCAGCGTTGAAGTAGACAATAATTCACCCCTCCACTTT	CSVEVDNNSPLHF
NA	TRBV7-9	TRBJ2-3	NA	15	TGTGCCAGCAGCCAGGGGACCGCATACACAGATACGCAGTATTTT	CASSQGTAYTDTQYF
NA	TRBV20-1	TRBJ2-5	NA	13	TGCAGTGCTCCCCGGCCCAACCAAGAGACCCAGTACTTC	CSAPRPNQETQYF
NA	TRBV4-1	TRBJ2-1	NA	16	TGCGCCGGCAGCCAACCGGACAGAGGAATATACAATGAGCAGTTCTTC	CAGSQPDRGIYNEQFF
NA	TRBV5-8	TRBJ1-1	NA	15	TGTGCCAGCAGCTTTAGGATTCCCATGAACACTGAAGCTTTCTTT	CASSFRIPMNTEAFF
NA	TRBV11-2	TRBJ1-2	NA	13	TGTGCCAGCAGCCCGGATCAGGGCTATGGCTACACCTTC	CASSPDQGYGYTF
few	TRBV29-1	TRBJ1-4	TRBD1	12	TGCAGCGGGACAGGGGATAATGAAAAACTGTTTTTT	CSGTGDNEKLFF
NA	TRBV24-1	TRBJ1-2	NA	13	TGTGCCACCAGTGATTTGGCAGGGAGCGGCTACACCTTC	CATSDLAGSGYTF
NA	TRBV20-1	TRBJ1-2	NA	14	TGCAGTGCTAGAGACAGGGGAGCTAACTATGGCTACACCTTC	CSARDRGANYGYTF
many	TRBV4-1	TRBJ1-5	NA	14	TGCGCCAGCAGCCAAGAACAGGAGCTTCAGCCCCAGCATTTT	CASSQEQELQPQHF
few	TRBV7-9	TRBJ2-7	NA	14	TGTGCCAGCAGCTTGACTCTTACCTACAATGAGCAGTACTTC	CASSLTLTYNEQYF
few	TRBV20-1	TRBJ2-7	NA	17	TGCAGTGCTAGTTTCCCCTCTTTGTCCGGAATACCTTACGAGCAGTACTTC	CSASFPSLSGIPYEQYF
NA	TRBV12-5	TRBJ2-1	NA	15	TGTGCTAGTGGTTCGGCGGGAAGCAGCTACAATAAGCAGTTCTTC	CASGSAGSSYNKQFF
NA	TRBV7-9	TRBJ2-1	NA	18	TGTGCCAGCAGCTTATCTAGTGGGGGGCTAAGCTCCTACAATGAGCAGTTCTTC	CASSLSSGGLSSYNEQFF
NA	TRBV12-3/TRBV12-4	TRBJ1-1	TRBD1	15	TGTGCCAGCAGGCCGGGACAGATCATGAACACTGAAGCTTTCTTT	CASRPGQIMNTEAFF